This T cell receptor beta chain originates from a study of blood T cell repertoires in COVID-19. Trimming took 6 bases from V and 6 from J; bases not matched to a gene: 5. The CDR3 length is 13 residues. Germline CDR1 is WNHNN and CDR2 is SYGVQD (reference sequence). Data came from immunoSEQ multiplex PCR; TCRdb stores just in-frame clones and leaves some out. The sample records 45,000 to 65,000 clones, around 84% being singletons. The chain couples TRBV10-1 to TRBJ2-7, with 10 positions matching TRBD1. The sequenced sample was peripheral blood. This TCR derives from a woman of 80 years or more with acute or convalescent COVID-19. The CDR3 loop is CASSGRTGGEQYF. The CDR3 DNA follows: TGCGCCAGCAGCGGGCGGACAGGGGGCGAGCAGTACTTC.